The following is a T cell receptor beta chain sequence with its context. The target antigen is unknown. Trimming stripped 8 bases from V and 5 bases from J, with 15 bases between. This CDR3 spans 13 amino acids. Germline CDR1 reads SNHLY; CDR2 reads FYNNEI. This sample was taken from a study of T cell responses to AZD1222 COVID-19 vaccine. Findings of the study overall: Donors were largely white British and mainly female; clonal diversity was possibly underestimated.

Profiling relied on immunoSEQ multiplex PCR, and the TCRdb table lists in-frame clones only, not all of them. The sample lists about 150,000 clones; more than 90% were seen once. The input for sequencing was peripheral blood, taken 28 days after the second AZD1222 dose. The chain is built from TRBV2 and TRBJ1-1; D is undetermined. The TCR comes from an adult who received the AZD1222 COVID-19 vaccine. The CDR3 loop reads CASAGEGFTEAFF. As DNA, the CDR3 is TGTGCCAGCGCTGGGGAGGGCTTTACTGAAGCTTTCTTT.